Below are 8 T cell receptor beta chains sequenced from a single sample in a study of T cell repertoires in cytomegalovirus infection. TCRdb recomputed calls from the reads with MiXCR, one row per CDR3 protein. The data contain some 180,000 distinct CDR3 sequences, 17% of them seen just once; the ten biggest clones take up around 25%. Sequencing was done on a sample of CD8+ T cells from PBMCs. All receptors derive from a human donor in good health (CMV status not recorded). Some clones in this sample may be carry-over from other donors' samples.

This clonotype appeared a few times. V and J are TRBV10-3 and TRBJ2-3; D unresolved. Germline V gene sequence: CDR1 ENHRY, CDR2 SYGVKD. Trimming took off 6 bases at V and 0 bases at J, with 10 bases between the two ends. The CDR3 sequence is 14 residues long. In DNA form, the CDR3 reads TGTGCCATCAGGGGCAGTCCTAGCACAGATACGCAGTATTTT. This sequence encodes CAIRGSPSTDTQYF.

The chain uses TRBV6-2 or TRBV6-3 and TRBJ2-1, with 15 bases fitting TRBD2. The CDR3 is made up of 18 amino acids. Per the germline V gene, CDR1 is MNHEY and CDR2 is SVGEGT. J gave up 7 bases and V 6 bases, and 13 bases lay outside the gene matches. For the CDR3, the DNA is TGTGCCAGCAGCCAACCGGGGACTAGCGGGGGGCCTAGGAATGAGCAGTTCTTC. Amino acid sequence: CASSQPGTSGGPRNEQFF.

About this clonotype itself: This may stem from a read error, because a much larger clone lies one nucleotide away. The chain links TRBV7-6 to TRBJ2-1, with D tentatively TRBD2 (5 bases). The CDR3 is made up of 16 amino acids. The V gene's germline CDR1 is SGHVS and CDR2 FNYEAQ. Here the CDR3 reads CASSKEEARSYNEQSF. CDR3 DNA: TGTGCCAGCAGCAAGGAGGAGGCGCGCTCCTACAATGAGCAGTCCTTC.

This clonotype was found a few times. The CDR3 nucleotides read TGCAGCGTTGCCGGAAGAAATAGCAATCAGCCCCAGCATTTT. The encoded protein is CSVAGRNSNQPQHF. This rearrangement joins TRBV29-1 to TRBJ1-5; D is unresolved. V dropped 4 bases and J dropped 0 bases, with 10 bases sitting between them. Germline V CDR1 and CDR2: SQVTM, ANQGSEA. This CDR3 region has 14 residues.

This clonotype appeared a few times. CDR3 nucleotides: TGTGCCAGCAGTCCCGGGAGGGCATTGGACCTTCAAGAGACCCAGTACTTC. Translation: CASSPGRALDLQETQYF. The chain employs TRBV7-6 and TRBJ2-5; 8 bases are shared with TRBD2. This CDR3 is built from 17 residues. CDR1 is SGHVS and CDR2 is FNYEAQ in the germline V gene. V was clipped by 6 bases and J by 2 bases; unmatched bases: 14.

The chain couples TRBV7-2 to TRBJ1-1; 8 bases map to TRBD1. The V gene end was trimmed by 3 bases and the J gene end by 7 bases; junction bases not matched to a gene: 7. This CDR3 has 14 amino acids. Looked up from germline, CDR1 is SGHTA and CDR2 is FQGNSA. CDR3 DNA: TGTGCCAGCAGCTTTACGGACAGGGCAGATGAAGCTTTCTTT. It is translated as CASSFTDRADEAFF.

The rearrangement links TRBV6-5 to TRBJ1-1; D may be TRBD1 (5 bases). The CDR3 is made up of 17 amino acids. The germline V gene encodes CDR1 MNHEY and CDR2 SVGAGI. Trimming removed 2 bases at V and 0 bases at J, with 16 bases between. Here the CDR3 reads CASSYSRTLGLNTEAFF. Written as DNA, the CDR3 is TGTGCCAGCAGTTACAGTCGAACCTTGGGACTGAACACTGAAGCTTTCTTT.

This chain uses TRBV7-8 with TRBJ1-5; TRBD1 is a possible D gene (5 bases). V gave up 3 bases and J gave up 8 bases, with 11 bases separating them. The CDR3 is 13 residues long. Germline CDR1 SGHVS, CDR2 FQNEAQ. In nucleotides, the CDR3 is TGTGCCAGCAGCTTGAAGGGGCGAGAGCCCCAGCATTTT. Protein sequence: CASSLKGREPQHF.